This passage covers 3 T cell receptor beta chains from one sample sequenced in a study of blood T cell repertoires in COVID-19. Produced via immunoSEQ multiplex PCR; TCRdb's table is partial and in-frame only. The table records about 34,000 clones, around nine tenths of them present only once. Material: peripheral blood. These receptors all come from a man between 60 and 75 years old with active COVID-19.

The CDR3 here is CASTPLAGAVETQYF. The CDR3, as DNA: TGTGCCAGCACCCCCCTAGCGGGAGCGGTGGAGACCCAGTACTTC. This rearrangement joins TRBV28 to TRBJ2-5; 10 nucleotides match TRBD2. With V trimmed by 7 bases and J by 5 bases, 10 bases remained unmatched. Germline V gene data show CDR1 as MDHEN and CDR2 as SYDVKM. This CDR3 comprises 15 residues.

This sequence joins TRBV15 and TRBJ2-5; perhaps TRBD2 as D (7 bases). The germline gives CDR1 LNHNV, CDR2 YYDKDF (reference sequence). Trimming cost V 2 bases and J 4 bases, with 14 bases left between them. The CDR3 extends over 15 amino acids. The DNA for the CDR3 is TGTGCCACCAGCAGAAACCAGGGGAGGGGAGAGACCCAGTACTTC. Translating gives CATSRNQGRGETQYF.

The V and J genes are TRBV6-5 and TRBJ1-5; D is uncertain. Looked up from germline, CDR1 is MNHEY and CDR2 is SVGAGI. This CDR3 has 11 residues. The V end was cut by 7 bases, the J end by 5 bases, with 6 bases between. The chain's CDR3 is CASTEDQPQHF. As DNA, the CDR3 is TGTGCCAGCACCGAGGATCAGCCCCAGCATTTT.